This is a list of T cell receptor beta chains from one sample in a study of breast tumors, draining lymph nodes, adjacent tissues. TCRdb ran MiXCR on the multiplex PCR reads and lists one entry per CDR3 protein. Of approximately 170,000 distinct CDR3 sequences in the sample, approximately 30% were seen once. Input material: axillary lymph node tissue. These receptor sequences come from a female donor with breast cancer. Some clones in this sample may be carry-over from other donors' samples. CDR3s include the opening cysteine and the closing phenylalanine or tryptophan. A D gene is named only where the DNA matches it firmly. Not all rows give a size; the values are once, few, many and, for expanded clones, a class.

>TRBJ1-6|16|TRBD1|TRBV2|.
TGTGCCAGCCTAAGCGCCGGGACAGGGGCAAATTCACCCCTCCACTTT
CASLSAGTGANSPLHF
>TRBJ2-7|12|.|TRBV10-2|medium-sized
TGCGCCAGCAGTGTAAGAGTAAACGAGCAGTACTTC
CASSVRVNEQYF
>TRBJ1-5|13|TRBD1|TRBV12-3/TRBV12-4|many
TGTGCCAGCGGAGGGGGCAGCAATCAGCCCCAGCATTTT
CASGGGSNQPQHF
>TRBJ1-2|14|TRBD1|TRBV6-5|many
TGTGCCAGCAGGGCGGGACAGGGGGCCTATGGCTACACCTTC
CASRAGQGAYGYTF
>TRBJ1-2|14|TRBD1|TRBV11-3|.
TGTGCCAGCAGCTCACCCATTACAGGGGATGGCTACACCTTC
CASSSPITGDGYTF
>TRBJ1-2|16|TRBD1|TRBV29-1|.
TGCAGCGTTGAAGATTCGAACCAGGGGGCTACTATCCGCTACACCTTC
CSVEDSNQGATIRYTF
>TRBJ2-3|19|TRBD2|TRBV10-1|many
TGCGCCAGCAGTACCCCGGGACTAGCGGGGGGGCAAGGCACAGATACGCAGTATTTT
CASSTPGLAGGQGTDTQYF
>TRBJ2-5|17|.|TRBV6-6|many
TGTGCCAGCAGTTACTCCAACGGGGGGCTGGGACAAGAGACCCAGTACTTC
CASSYSNGGLGQETQYF
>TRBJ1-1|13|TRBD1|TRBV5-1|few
TGCGCCAGCAGCTTGACAGGGGACACTGAAGCTTTCTTT
CASSLTGDTEAFF
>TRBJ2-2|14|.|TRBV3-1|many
TGTGCCAGCAGCCAATTGGTCCACACCGGGGAGCTGTTTTTT
CASSQLVHTGELFF
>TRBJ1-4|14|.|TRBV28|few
TGTGCCAGCAGTAAAGGACAGAAGAGGGAAAAACTGTTTTTT
CASSKGQKREKLFF
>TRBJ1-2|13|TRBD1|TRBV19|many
TGTGCCAGTACGTGGGACAGTAACTATGGCTACACCTTC
CASTWDSNYGYTF
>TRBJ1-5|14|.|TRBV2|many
TGTGCCAGCAGTGAGAGGAGGGAAGGGCAGCCCCAGCATTTT
CASSERREGQPQHF
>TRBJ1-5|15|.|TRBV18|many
TGTGCCAGCTCACCACCTAACAGCCCCGGTCAGCCCCAGCATTTT
CASSPPNSPGQPQHF
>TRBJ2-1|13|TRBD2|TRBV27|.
TGTGCCAGCAGTACCGGGGGGAGGGATGAGCAGTTCTTC
CASSTGGRDEQFF
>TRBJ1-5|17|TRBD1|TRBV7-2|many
TGTGCCAGCAGCTTACGGGGAGGGGGCGTGGGCAATCAGCCCCAGCATTTT
CASSLRGGGVGNQPQHF
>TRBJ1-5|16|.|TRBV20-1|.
TGCAGTGCTGAGCGGGGAAGATCTAGTATCAATCAGCCCCAGCATTTT
CSAERGRSSINQPQHF
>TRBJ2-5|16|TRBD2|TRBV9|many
TGTGCCAGCAGCGTAGTCCCAGCGGGGGGCACCGAGACCCAGTACTTC
CASSVVPAGGTETQYF
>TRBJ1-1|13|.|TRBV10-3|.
TGTGCCATCAGCCACGACAAGAACACTGAAGCTTTCTTT
CAISHDKNTEAFF
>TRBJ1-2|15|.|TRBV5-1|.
TGCGCCAGCAGCTTGGCCGCGGGGGATCGTTATGGCTACACCTTC
CASSLAAGDRYGYTF
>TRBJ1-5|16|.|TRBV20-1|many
TGCAGTGCTAGAGATCCAAGGGAGGAGAGAAGGCAGCCCCAGCATTTT
CSARDPREERRQPQHF
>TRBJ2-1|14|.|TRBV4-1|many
TGCGCCAGCAGCCACCCCGACGAACACAATGAGCAGTTCTTC
CASSHPDEHNEQFF
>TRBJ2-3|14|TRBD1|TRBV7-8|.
TGTGCCAGCAGTCCAGACAGGGGGAGAGATACGCAGTATTTT
CASSPDRGRDTQYF
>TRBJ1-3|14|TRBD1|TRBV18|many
TGTGCCAGCACAACAGGGGGCTCTGGAAACACCATATATTTT
CASTTGGSGNTIYF
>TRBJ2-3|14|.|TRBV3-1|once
TGTGCCAGCAGCCAAGATATAAGTTTAGATACGCAGTATTTT
CASSQDISLDTQYF
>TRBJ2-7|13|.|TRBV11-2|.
TGTGCCAGCAGTTTTTCAAGCTCCTACGAGCAGTACTTC
CASSFSSSYEQYF
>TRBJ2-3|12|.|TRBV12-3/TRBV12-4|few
TGTGCCAGCAGTTTCTCGGGATTAGCGCAGTATTTT
CASSFSGLAQYF
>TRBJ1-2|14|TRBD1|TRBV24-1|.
TGTGCCACCAGTGACTCCGGGACAGGGCGTGGCTACACCTTC
CATSDSGTGRGYTF
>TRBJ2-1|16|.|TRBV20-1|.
TGCAGTGCTATTAGGGCGGATAGCTCGTACTACAATGAGCAGTTCTTC
CSAIRADSSYYNEQFF
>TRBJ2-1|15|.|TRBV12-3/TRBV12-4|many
TGTGCCAGCAGTTTAGCGGGGGGGGGGCAGAATGAGCAGTTCTTC
CASSLAGGGQNEQFF
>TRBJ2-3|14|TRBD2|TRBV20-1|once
TGCAGTGCTAGTGCCGCGGGAGGTGCGCGTACGCAGTATTTT
CSASAAGGARTQYF
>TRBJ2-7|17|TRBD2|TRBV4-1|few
TGCGCCAGCAGCGACGGGGGGGGGGCTAGCTCCGAGGGGGAGCAGTACTTC
CASSDGGGASSEGEQYF
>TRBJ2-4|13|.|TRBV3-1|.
TGTCCCAGCAGCCAAGTCCAGGGGTACATTCAGTACTTC
CPSSQVQGYIQYF
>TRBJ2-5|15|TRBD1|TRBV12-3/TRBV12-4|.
TGTGCCAGCTCTGCGACAGGGGCGGGACAAGAGACCCAGTACTTC
CASSATGAGQETQYF
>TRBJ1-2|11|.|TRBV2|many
TGTGCCAGCAGTGACCAGGGTGGCTACACCTTC
CASSDQGGYTF
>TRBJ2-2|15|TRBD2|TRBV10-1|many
TGCGCCAGCAGTGAGGGGGAGCGGGAAACCGGGGAGCTGTTTTTT
CASSEGERETGELFF
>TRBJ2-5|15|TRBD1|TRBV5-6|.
TGTGCCAGCAGCTTGGGTAGGACAGGGGTTGAGACCCAGTACTTC
CASSLGRTGVETQYF
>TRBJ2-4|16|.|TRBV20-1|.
TGCAGTGCTAGAGATACCGGGTTAGAGACCAAAAACATTCAGTACTTC
CSARDTGLETKNIQYF
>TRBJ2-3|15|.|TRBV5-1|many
TGCGCCAGCAGCTGGGAAGATCCTAGCACAGATACGCAGTATTTT
CASSWEDPSTDTQYF
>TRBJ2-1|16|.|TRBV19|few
TGTGCCAGTAGTAACCCCGGGGGGCAGTCCTACAATGAGCAGTTCTTC
CASSNPGGQSYNEQFF
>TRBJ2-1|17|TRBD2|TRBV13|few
TGTGCCAGCAGCCCCGGGACTAGCGGGCCCCGGGAGCATGAGCAGTTCTTC
CASSPGTSGPREHEQFF
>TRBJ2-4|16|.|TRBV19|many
TGTGCCAGTAGTATGGGTGGCCCAGGGGCCAAAAACATTCAGTACTTC
CASSMGGPGAKNIQYF
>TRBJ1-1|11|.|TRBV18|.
TGTGCCAGCTCACCCTATCAGGATGCTTTCTTT
CASSPYQDAFF
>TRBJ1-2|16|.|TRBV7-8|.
TGTGCCAGCAGCTTAGCTGCTCCTTACTCCTACAATGGCTACACCTTC
CASSLAAPYSYNGYTF
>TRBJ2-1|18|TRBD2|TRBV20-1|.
TGCAGTGCTACGACTAGCGCCAGCATTACTTGGTCCTACAATGAGCAGTTCTTC
CSATTSASITWSYNEQFF
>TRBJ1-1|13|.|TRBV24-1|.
TGTGCCACCAGTGATCGGCTTGCCGGGAAAGCTTTCTTT
CATSDRLAGKAFF
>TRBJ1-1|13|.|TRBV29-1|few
TGCAGCGTTGACACCTTTGGGAACACTGAAGCTTTCTTT
CSVDTFGNTEAFF
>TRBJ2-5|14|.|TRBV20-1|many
TGCAGTGCTAGAGCTGGGACCGATCAAGAGACCCAGTACTTC
CSARAGTDQETQYF
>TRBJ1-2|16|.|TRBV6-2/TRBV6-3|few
TGTGCCAGCAGTCACTCTCCCCGGGGAACCAACTATGGCTACACCTTC
CASSHSPRGTNYGYTF